The 27 T cell receptor beta chains below were found in one sample sequenced in a study of tumor and adjacent non-tumor tissue in lung cancer. RNA was extracted from bulk tissue without any cell sorting. TCRbeta libraries were built with three rounds of nested PCR, modified from ARM-PCR. TCRdb independently ran MiXCR on the multiplex PCR reads; one entry per CDR3 protein. The sample consists of over 110,000 distinct CDR3 sequences, approximately 66% of them appearing once. The material sequenced was lung tumor tissue. These receptors all stem from a man aged 55 to 69 with small cell lung cancer.

The chain recombines TRBV20-1 with TRBJ2-7; no firm D call. This CDR3 has 11 amino acids. Germline V gives CDR1 DFQATT, CDR2 SNEGSKA (reference sequence). CDR3 coding DNA: TGCAATGCTTCTCCAAGTATCGAGCAGTACGTC. Translation gives CNASPSIEQYV.

Remarks on this clonotype: A much larger clone sits a single nucleotide away, making a read error possible. The CDR3 region has the DNA TGTGCCAGCAGTCCCCGGAACGGGGACAACTATGGCTACACCTTC. Protein sequence: CASSPRNGDNYGYTF. The rearrangement joins TRBV12-3 or TRBV12-4 to TRBJ1-2, with a possible D match to TRBD1 (5 bases). V lost 5 bases to trimming and J lost 2 bases, with 15 bases between them. CDR3 length equals 15 residues.

J is TRBJ2-2 and V is TRBV28, with D unclear. The germline V gene encodes CDR1 MDHEN and CDR2 SYDVKM. The V and J ends lost 6 bases and 5 bases respectively, with 10 bases between them. CDR3 size: 13 residues. DNA of the CDR3: TGTGCCAGCAGACCTCCTACTACCGGGGAGCTGTTTTTT. This translates into CASRPPTTGELFF.

At least ten counts were recorded for this clonotype. V usage is TRBV7-9 and J usage is TRBJ1-1; the D gene is possibly TRBD1 (5 bases). Germline assignment: CDR1 SEHNR and CDR2 FQNEAQ (reference sequence). The CDR3 has 14 residues. V lost 5 bases to trimming and J lost 1 base, with 11 bases between them. This CDR3 is CASSIRGSNTEAFF. The CDR3 region has the DNA TGTGCCAGCAGCATTAGGGGCTCGAACACTGAAGCTTTCTTT.

This clonotype was seen at least ten times. The CDR3 reads CASSRRGYGRETQYF. Here the CDR3 DNA reads TGTGCCAGCAGTAGGAGGGGTTACGGAAGGGAGACCCAGTACTTC. V usage is TRBV5-6 and J usage is TRBJ2-5; TRBD2 might be the D (6 bases). Germline V gene lookup returns CDR1 SGHDT and CDR2 YYEEEE. This CDR3 is 15 amino acids long. Trimming took off 5 bases at V and 5 bases at J, with 19 bases between the two ends.

Points on this clonotype: A much more abundant neighbour one base away suggests this may be a read error. V and J are TRBV20-1 and TRBJ2-3, with 8 bases that match TRBD2. The V gene's germline CDR1 is DFQATT and CDR2 SNEGSKA (reference sequence). With 4 bases clipped from V and 4 bases from J, the junction kept 4 bases outside the gene matches. The CDR3 extends over 13 amino acids. The CDR3 sequence: CSATSAGADTQYF. The DNA of the CDR3 is TGCAGTGCTACCTCAGCGGGGGCAGATACGCAGTATTTT.

V is TRBV11-1 and J is TRBJ1-1; 8 positions agree with TRBD1. CDR1 and CDR2 (germline): SGHAT, FQDESV (reference sequence). This CDR3 has 17 amino acids. Trimming took 5 bases from V and 2 from J; bases not matched to a gene: 13. In DNA form, the CDR3 reads TGTGCCAGCAGCCGCGACTCGGGACAGGAGAAAAACACTGAAGCTTTCTTT. Protein product: CASSRDSGQEKNTEAFF. Full variable domain (missing parts from reference TRBV11-1 and TRBJ1-1): EAEVAQSPRYKITEKSQAVAFWCDPISGHATLYWYRQILGQGPELLVQFQDESVVDDSQLPKDRFSAERLKGVDSTLKIQPAELGDSAMYLCASSRDSGQEKNTEAFFGQGTRLTVV.

The rearrangement joins TRBV30 to TRBJ1-2; no reliable D call. The V end lost 0 bases, the J end lost 7 bases, and 18 bases lay between the germline ends. CDR3 size: 15 residues. Germline V lookup: CDR1 GTSNPN, CDR2 SVGIG (reference sequence). CDR3 loop: CAWSVYPPGYCGYTF. For the CDR3, the DNA is TGTGCCTGGAGTGTATACCCCCCTGGTTACTGTGGCTACACCTTC.

On this clonotype itself: The junction departs from germline at one end; a sequencing error may be responsible. DNA of the CDR3: TGTGCTAGCAGTCACTCGGGGGAGTCGAGCACTCAGTACTTC. This translates into CASSHSGESSTQYF. V and J are TRBV6-5 and TRBJ2-4; D may be TRBD2 (6 bases). The CDR3 is made up of 14 amino acids. Germline CDR1 is MNHEY and CDR2 is SVGAGI.

On this clonotype itself: One end of the junction does not line up with germline, which may come from a read error. The rearrangement links TRBV29-1 to TRBJ2-3; TRBD2 matches at 8 bases. The CDR3 has 16 amino acids. Germline assignment: CDR1 SQVTM and CDR2 ANQGSEA. The CDR3 reads CSAEGSGSVSTDTRCF. CDR3 nucleotide sequence: TGCAGCGCGGAAGGGAGCGGGAGCGTTAGCACAGATACGCGGTGTTTT.

The chain recombines TRBV13 with TRBJ2-3; no reliable D call. Germline CDR1 reads PRHDT; CDR2 reads FYEKMQ (reference sequence). The CDR3 has 12 residues. Trimming took 9 bases from V and 9 from J, leaving 16 bases between them. DNA for the CDR3: TGTGCCAGGAGCCCGAAAATAGACACGCAGTATTTT. Translated, it gives CARSPKIDTQYF.

This clonotype was observed a single time. The genes are TRBV25-1 and TRBJ2-3; D perhaps matches TRBD2 (5 bases). CDR1 is MGHDK and CDR2 is SYGVNS in the germline V gene. The CDR3 consists of 15 residues. Trimming pared 4 bases from V and 3 bases from J, leaving 14 bases between. The CDR3 coding sequence is TGTGCCAGCAGTGTTCGGCGGGCGAGGACAGATACGCAGTATTTT. Translating gives CASSVRRARTDTQYF.

As concerns this clonotype: Given a much more abundant clone one base away, this may be a read error. The gene calls are TRBV6-1 and TRBJ1-5; D gene ambiguous. Germline V gene sequence: CDR1 MNHNS, CDR2 SASEGT. CDR3 size: 13 residues. V lost 9 bases to trimming and J lost 2 bases, with 11 bases between them. CDR3 sequence reads: CARSQEGNQPQHF. CDR3 coding DNA: TGTGCCAGATCTCAGGAGGGCAATCAGCCCCAGCATTTT.

A note on this clonotype: At one of its ends the junction is not consistent with the germline gene, which may arise from a read error. V is TRBV7-8 and J is TRBJ2-7, with TRBD1 as a possible D gene (5 bases). The CDR3 sequence is 15 residues long. Germline CDR1 and CDR2: SGHVS and FQNEAQ. The CDR3 DNA reads as TGTACCAGCAGCTTATTAGGACAAGGGGCTGGTGAGCATTATTTC. This encodes CTSSLLGQGAGEHYF.

The table lists this clonotype with many counts. This rearrangement joins TRBV11-2 to TRBJ2-7; D not resolved. V was pared by 4 bases and J by 6 bases, with 13 bases between. This CDR3 spans 13 amino acids. The germline V gene has CDR1 SGHAT and CDR2 FQNNGV. Here the CDR3 reads CASSSVVVGEQYF. CDR3 in DNA: TGTGCCAGCAGCTCGGTGGTGGTCGGCGAGCAGTACTTC.

In the case of this clonotype: Mismatch with germline at one junction end may stem from a read error. The V and J genes are TRBV6-2 or TRBV6-3 and TRBJ2-1; no clear D. The CDR3 is 14 amino acids. Germline CDR1 reads MNHEY; CDR2 reads SVGEGT. The CDR3 loop reads CASSESLHYNKHFF. CDR3 nucleotide sequence: TGTGCCAGCAGTGAAAGCCTTCACTACAATAAGCATTTCTTC.

This clonotype has just one count. Just one base apart from a much larger clone, this may be a read error. The conserved phenylalanine or tryptophan is not found at the CDR3 terminus, so this likely reflects a read error. This rearrangement joins TRBV12-3 or TRBV12-4 to TRBJ2-7; D ambiguous. The CDR3 covers 13 residues. V lost 3 bases, J lost 1 base, and 7 bases lay in between. The CDR3 loop is CASSLGESYEQYC. CDR3 DNA sequence: TGTGCCAGCAGTTTGGGTGAGTCCTACGAGCAGTACTGC.

The sample holds a few counts of this clonotype. This chain uses TRBV20-1 with TRBJ1-6; D is possibly TRBD1 (5 bases). Per the germline V gene, CDR1 is DFQATT and CDR2 is SNEGSKA (reference sequence). V lost 1 base to trimming and J lost 10 bases, with 14 bases between them. This CDR3 contains 14 residues. The CDR3 DNA reads as TGCAGTGCTAGAGCCCCCGGGGGAGGGTCACCCCTCCACTTT. Translation gives CSARAPGGGSPLHF.

A single count supports this clonotype. No conserved phenylalanine or tryptophan is present at the end of the CDR3, so a read error is the likely explanation. The chain has TRBV6-2 or TRBV6-3 and TRBJ2-5; D perhaps matches TRBD2 (5 bases). This CDR3 contains 17 residues. Germline lookup yields CDR1 MNHEY and CDR2 SVGEGT. The DNA of the CDR3 is TGTGCCAGCAGTTACCAGATAGGAGGATGGGCCCAAAAGACCCAGTACTTA. Residues: CASSYQIGGWAQKTQYL.

Comments on this clonotype: A read error may produce the germline difference seen at one junction end. The chain links TRBV5-1 to TRBJ1-4, with a possible D match to TRBD1 (5 bases). Germline V gene sequence: CDR1 SGHRS, CDR2 YFSETQ. The CDR3 sequence is 13 residues long. CDR3 sequence reads: CASSLDRNEKLLF. CDR3 in DNA: TGCGCCAGCAGCTTGGACAGGAATGAAAAACTTCTTTTT.

This clonotype turned up a few times. The V and J genes are TRBV10-2 and TRBJ2-3; D is possibly TRBD1 (6 bases). The CDR3 length is 15 residues. V was shortened by 2 bases and J by 6 bases, with 15 bases between the two germline ends. CDR1 and CDR2 (germline): WSHSY, SAAADI. The CDR3 DNA is TGCGCCAGCAGTGAGGTTAGGACAGCTTCGGATACGCAGTATTTT. It encodes CASSEVRTASDTQYF.

This clonotype was counted at least ten times. V and J are TRBV12-3 or TRBV12-4 and TRBJ1-2, with 8 bases identical to TRBD1. This CDR3 region has 15 residues. The V and J ends lost 7 bases and 8 bases, in that order; junction bases with no gene match: 15. The CDR3 nucleotides are TGTGCCAGCACCCAGGGTACAGGGGGGGTGAGGGGCTACACCTTC. It specifies CASTQGTGGVRGYTF.

On this clonotype itself: Given a much more abundant clone one base away, this may be a read error. CDR3 sequence: CSAGATTSWDSYEQYF. CDR3 DNA sequence: TGCAGTGCTGGCGCAACGACTAGCTGGGACTCCTACGAGCAGTACTTC. The V gene is TRBV20-1, the J gene TRBJ2-7, with 7 bases that match TRBD2. J gave up 0 bases and V 5 bases, and 13 bases lay outside the gene matches. Germline CDR1 reads DFQATT; CDR2 reads SNEGSKA (reference sequence). The CDR3 has 16 residues.

The chain joins TRBV11-2 to TRBJ1-1; TRBD1 agrees at 7 bases. This CDR3 region has 13 residues. The trim removed 6 bases at V and 9 bases at J, leaving 10 bases unmatched. Germline V gives CDR1 SGHAT, CDR2 FQNNGV. The CDR3 reads CASSSGQGVKAFF. The CDR3 DNA reads as TGTGCCAGCAGTTCAGGGCAGGGGGTAAAAGCTTTCTTT.

The V gene is TRBV7-2, the J gene TRBJ2-6; D remains unclear. CDR1 is SGHTA and CDR2 is FQGNSA in the germline V gene. V lost 2 bases, J lost 5 bases, and 10 bases lay in between. The CDR3 totals 15 residues. CDR3 sequence: CASSLTASWANVLTF. CDR3 coding DNA: TGTGCCAGCAGCTTAACGGCGTCTTGGGCCAACGTCCTGACTTTC.

This clonotype was observed at least ten times. CDR3 loop: CASSQVKGTGDSYEQYF. In DNA form, the CDR3 reads TGCGCCAGCAGCCAAGTGAAAGGGACAGGGGACTCCTACGAGCAGTACTTC. This chain connects TRBV4-1 to TRBJ2-7; the match to TRBD1 covers 10 bases. This CDR3 comprises 17 residues. CDR1 and CDR2 from the germline V gene are MGHRA and YSYEKL. The V and J ends lost 1 base and 0 bases, in that order; junction bases with no gene match: 6.

This clonotype was counted at least ten times. V usage is TRBV29-1 and J usage is TRBJ2-2, with D hard to call. Germline V gene sequence: CDR1 SQVTM, CDR2 ANQGSEA. This CDR3 is built from 13 residues. V was pared by 5 bases and J by 0 bases, with 7 bases between. In DNA, the CDR3 is TGCAGCGTTCGGCAGACGAACACCGGGGAGCTGTTTTTT. Residues: CSVRQTNTGELFF.